The 20 T cell receptor beta chains below come from one sample, sequenced in a study of T-cell memory formation after mild COVID-19. Each CDR3 protein gets one entry after TCRdb re-called the 5' RACE reads with MiXCR. Of about 100,000 distinct CDR3 sequences detected, approximately 12% appear once; the ten largest clones hold about 40%. The sequenced material came from PBMCs or a T cell subset sorted from them (not recorded which). The receptors shown here come from a man aged 18-30 years who had mild COVID-19 (a few samples of this study predate the infection). Cell type and time point are not known.

This clonotype was counted a few times. The V gene is TRBV24-1, the J gene TRBJ2-2; 8 bases match TRBD1. Germline V gene lookup returns CDR1 KGHDR and CDR2 SFDVKD. The CDR3 totals 15 residues. Trimming cost V 7 bases and J 3 bases; bases outside gene matches: 6. DNA for the CDR3: TGTGCCACCAGATCCGGGACAGGAGACACCGGGGAGCTGTTTTTT. Amino acids: CATRSGTGDTGELFF.

The gene calls are TRBV2 and TRBJ2-1; D not resolved. Between the trimmed V and J ends, which lost 3 bases and 10 bases, there was a span of 4 bases. Germline CDR1 SNHLY, CDR2 FYNNEI. This CDR3 spans 10 amino acids. The CDR3 here is CASSETEQFF. Written as DNA, the CDR3 is TGTGCCAGCAGTGAGACCGAGCAGTTCTTC.

The chain employs TRBV12-3 or TRBV12-4 and TRBJ1-6; D not certain. V was clipped by 5 bases and J by 4 bases, with 15 bases between them. CDR3 length: 16 residues. The CDR3 DNA reads TGTGCCAGCAGTCCCCGCCAGGTTCCATATAATTCACCCCTCCACTTT. The encoded protein is CASSPRQVPYNSPLHF.

In this sample, this clonotype turned up many times. V is TRBV7-9 and J is TRBJ2-1, with 7 nucleotides matching TRBD1. The CDR3 has 15 residues. Germline trimming cut 5 bases from V and 10 bases from J; bases unmatched to any gene: 14. Germline V gene lookup returns CDR1 SEHNR and CDR2 FQNEAQ (reference sequence). This chain's CDR3 is CASSPDGTAAIEQFF. The CDR3 DNA is TGTGCCAGCAGCCCCGACGGGACAGCCGCAATAGAGCAGTTCTTC.

This clonotype appeared a few times. V usage is TRBV7-6 and J usage is TRBJ2-7, with no clear D. With 3 bases removed from V and 0 bases from J, the gap between germline ends came to 12 bases. Per the germline V gene, CDR1 is SGHVS and CDR2 is FNYEAQ. The CDR3 loop spans 15 amino acids. CDR3 nucleotides: TGTGCCAGCAGCTTGGGCGAAAGAAGCTCCTACGAGCAGTACGTC. It translates to CASSLGERSSYEQYV.

This clonotype appeared a few times. The chain combines TRBV6-2 or TRBV6-3 with TRBJ2-5; D might be TRBD1 (5 bases). The CDR3 spans 15 residues. The ends were cut back, 2 bases at V and 1 base at J, with 11 bases in the middle. Germline values: CDR1 MNHEY, CDR2 SVGEGT. The CDR3 reads CASSYPREGQETQYF. CDR3 in DNA: TGTGCCAGCAGTTACCCCAGGGAAGGCCAAGAGACCCAGTACTTC.

This clonotype was picked up a small number of times. The chain employs TRBV5-6 and TRBJ1-4; a possible D gene is TRBD1 (6 bases). V dropped 4 bases and J dropped 6 bases, with 25 bases sitting between them. Germline V gives CDR1 SGHDT, CDR2 YYEEEE. The CDR3 runs to 18 residues. The CDR3: CASSGYDTRDPGDEKLFF. The DNA for the CDR3 is TGTGCCAGCAGCGGCTACGACACACGGGACCCAGGGGATGAAAAACTGTTTTTT.

Only a few counts were recorded for this clonotype. The gene calls are TRBV27 and TRBJ2-1; the D gene could be TRBD1 or TRBD2 (6 bases each). The CDR3 consists of 12 residues. V lost 6 bases and J lost 12, with 15 bases in between. The germline gives CDR1 MNHEY, CDR2 SMNVEV (reference sequence). The CDR3 region has the DNA TGTGCCAGCAGCTTAGGGGGGATAGGGCAGTTCTTC. Translating it yields CASSLGGIGQFF.

V gene TRBV5-5 combines with J gene TRBJ2-5; a weak D match, TRBD2 (6 bases). CDR1 and CDR2 from the germline V gene are SGHKS and YYEKEE (reference sequence). V was clipped by 4 bases and J by 1 base, with 20 bases between them. This CDR3 is built from 17 residues. In nucleotides, the CDR3 is TGTGCCAGCAGCCCGGTAGGAGGGGCTCATAGCCAAGAGACCCAGTACTTC. It translates to CASSPVGGAHSQETQYF.

The CDR3 DNA reads as TGTGCCAGCAGCTTAGGGCCTCCTAGCACAGATACGCAGTATTTT. The encoded protein is CASSLGPPSTDTQYF. The genes are TRBV7-2 and TRBJ2-3; D is unresolved. Per germline, CDR1 SGHTA and CDR2 FQGNSA. Trimming took 1 base from V and 0 from J, leaving 8 bases between them. The CDR3 sequence is 15 residues long.

The gene calls are TRBV7-9 and TRBJ2-1; D is unresolved. Trimming took off 6 bases at V and 6 bases at J, with 24 bases between the two ends. The germline V gene has CDR1 SEHNR and CDR2 FQNEAQ (reference sequence). This CDR3 contains 17 residues. CDR3 nucleotides: TGTGCCAGCAGTCCAAGGTTTGCAGGCCCTCTCAGCAATGAGCAGTTCTTC. The encoded protein is CASSPRFAGPLSNEQFF.

This clonotype showed up just once. The genes are TRBV2 and TRBJ2-4; no definite D call. V gave up 6 bases and J gave up 3 bases, with 18 bases separating them. Germline CDR1 is SNHLY and CDR2 is FYNNEI. The CDR3 totals 16 residues. The CDR3 loop is CASRRTETSSKNIQYF. In DNA, the CDR3 is TGTGCCAGCAGACGAACAGAAACCTCTAGCAAAAACATTCAGTACTTC. The whole variable domain, filled in from reference TRBV2 and TRBJ2-4, reads EPEVTQTPSHQVTQMGQEVILRCVPISNHLYFYWYRQILGQKVEFLVSFYNNEISEKSEIFDDQFSVERPDGSNFTLKIRSTKLEDSAMYFCASRRTETSSKNIQYFGAGTRLSVL.

This clonotype has more than one count but fewer than ten. This chain links TRBV2 with TRBJ2-4, with D perhaps assigned TRBD1 or TRBD2 (6 bases each). V lost 1 base to trimming and J lost 0 bases, with 10 bases between them. The CDR3 loop spans 16 amino acids. Germline V gene sequence: CDR1 SNHLY, CDR2 FYNNEI. CDR3 region: CASSEGGAAAKNIQYF. For the CDR3, the DNA is TGTGCCAGCAGTGAAGGGGGGGCTGCAGCCAAAAACATTCAGTACTTC. Using reference TRBV2 and TRBJ2-4 for the parts outside the CDR3, the full variable domain is EPEVTQTPSHQVTQMGQEVILRCVPISNHLYFYWYRQILGQKVEFLVSFYNNEISEKSEIFDDQFSVERPDGSNFTLKIRSTKLEDSAMYFCASSEGGAAAKNIQYFGAGTRLSVL.

The chain recombines TRBV4-1 with TRBJ2-3, with 9 bases lining up with TRBD2. V gave up 3 bases and J gave up 3 bases; unmatched junction bases: 7. This CDR3 has 16 residues. Per the germline V gene, CDR1 is MGHRA and CDR2 is YSYEKL. Here the CDR3 DNA reads TGCGCCAGCAGCCAGTATCTAGCGGGGATGACAGATACGCAGTATTTT. Protein sequence: CASSQYLAGMTDTQYF.

This clonotype was detected only a few times. V is TRBV7-3 and J is TRBJ1-6; D is unclear. This CDR3 comprises 14 residues. CDR1 is SGHTA, CDR2 FQGTGA, per germline. Trimming stripped 3 bases from V and 6 bases from J, with 9 bases between. The CDR3 protein is CASSLKGTNSPLHF. The CDR3 DNA follows: TGTGCCAGCAGCTTGAAGGGCACTAATTCACCCCTCCACTTT.

This clonotype has only a few counts. The chain employs TRBV5-6 and TRBJ2-1; D is uncertain. The CDR3 runs to 17 residues. From germline, CDR1 is SGHDT and CDR2 YYEEEE. Trimming left V 3 bases short and J 0 bases short, with 16 bases between. The CDR3 region has the DNA TGTGCCAGCAGCTGGCTTAAGGGCGGCAGCTCCTACAATGAGCAGTTCTTC. It is translated as CASSWLKGGSSYNEQFF.

This rearrangement joins TRBV27 to TRBJ2-5; perhaps TRBD1 as D (5 bases). Germline V CDR1 and CDR2: MNHEY, SMNVEV (reference sequence). CDR3 size: 15 residues. With 1 base removed from V and 2 bases from J, the gap between germline ends came to 11 bases. The CDR3 loop is CASSLWATGQETQYF. CDR3 DNA: TGTGCCAGCAGTTTATGGGCTACAGGACAAGAGACCCAGTACTTC.

The chain combines TRBV5-1 with TRBJ2-3; D is unclear. Germline V gives CDR1 SGHRS, CDR2 YFSETQ. Deletions cut 2 bases from V and 5 bases from J, with 6 bases between. The CDR3 length is 12 residues. In DNA form, the CDR3 reads TGCGCCAGCAGCTTTGAGGTAGATACGCAGTATTTT. It is translated as CASSFEVDTQYF. Based on the CDR3 plus reference TRBV5-1 and TRBJ2-3, the full variable domain is KAGVTQTPRYLIKTRGQQVTLSCSPISGHRSVSWYQQTPGQGLQFLFEYFSETQRNKGNFPGRFSGRQFSNSRSEMNVSTLELGDSALYLCASSFEVDTQYFGPGTRLTVL.

Only a few counts were recorded for this clonotype. The rearrangement links TRBV2 to TRBJ1-2; D is ambiguous. This CDR3 spans 14 amino acids. The V gene's germline CDR1 is SNHLY and CDR2 FYNNEI. The V and J ends lost 2 bases and 4 bases respectively, with 11 bases between them. For the CDR3, the DNA is TGTGCCAGCAGTGAAACAGCGACTGCCTATGGCTACACCTTC. Translation: CASSETATAYGYTF.

This clonotype was detected only a few times. DNA for the CDR3: TGCGCCAGCAGCCCCGGATTAGGGCAGGGGACTAACTATGGCTACACCTTC. This encodes CASSPGLGQGTNYGYTF. The gene calls are TRBV5-1 and TRBJ1-2; a weak D match, TRBD1 (6 bases). Per germline, CDR1 SGHRS and CDR2 YFSETQ. The CDR3 has 17 residues. V was trimmed by 4 bases and J by 0 bases, leaving 19 bases between them.